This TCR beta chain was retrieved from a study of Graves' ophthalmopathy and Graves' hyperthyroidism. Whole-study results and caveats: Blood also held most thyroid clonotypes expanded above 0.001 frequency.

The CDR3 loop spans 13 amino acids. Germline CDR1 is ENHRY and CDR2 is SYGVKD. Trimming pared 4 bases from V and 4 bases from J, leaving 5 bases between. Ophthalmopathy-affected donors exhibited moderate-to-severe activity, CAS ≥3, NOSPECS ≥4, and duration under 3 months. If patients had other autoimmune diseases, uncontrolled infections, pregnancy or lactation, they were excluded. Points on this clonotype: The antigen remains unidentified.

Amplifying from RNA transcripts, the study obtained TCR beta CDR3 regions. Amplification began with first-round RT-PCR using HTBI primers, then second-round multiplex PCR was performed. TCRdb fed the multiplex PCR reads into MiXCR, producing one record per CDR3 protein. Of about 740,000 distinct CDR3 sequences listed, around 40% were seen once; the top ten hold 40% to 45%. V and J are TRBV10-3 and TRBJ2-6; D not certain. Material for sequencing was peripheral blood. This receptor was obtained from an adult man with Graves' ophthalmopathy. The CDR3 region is CAISGAGANVLTF. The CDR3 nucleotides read TGTGCCATCAGTGGGGCAGGGGCCAACGTCCTGACTTTC.